The 11 T cell receptor beta chains in this list originate from one sample, sequenced in a study of monozygotic twins with inflammatory bowel disease (dated by TCRdb to about 2019). Libraries were built with 5' RACE. These reads were obtained on an Illumina HiSeq 2500. TCRdb reprocessed the reads, so every CDR3 protein sequence counts as one entry and DNA is not shown. The table of this sample itemizes about 380,000 distinct CDR3 sequences. The ten most abundant clones make up 2.6% of the sample. Input material: blood. These receptor sequences come from a human donor with ulcerative colitis or Crohn's disease, or a healthy co-twin of an affected twin (not recorded which).

V usage is TRBV6-1 and J usage is TRBJ2-3; TCRdb proposes TRBD1, but this gene call is untestable without DNA. The CDR3 contains 15 residues. Germline V gene sequence: CDR1 MNHNS, CDR2 SASEGT. The chain's CDR3 is CASSPTGGAADTQYF.

This chain's CDR3 is CASSLFEGFFKDTGELFF. V is TRBV5-1 and J is TRBJ2-2; TCRdb returns TRBD2, unconfirmable since there is no DNA. Germline-derived CDR1 and CDR2 are SGHRS and YFSETQ. This CDR3 is built from 18 residues.

The chain has TRBV4-1 and TRBJ2-7; TCRdb calls TRBD1, which cannot be checked without DNA. The CDR3 loop spans 13 amino acids. Germline assignment: CDR1 MGHRA and CDR2 YSYEKL. The CDR3 here is CASSHGTAYEQYF.

The chain couples TRBV5-6 to TRBJ2-1; TCRdb proposes TRBD1, but this gene call is untestable without DNA. Germline CDR1 reads SGHDT; CDR2 reads YYEEEE. The CDR3 is 15 amino acids. Here the CDR3 reads CASNVLPGDYNEQFF.

The CDR3: CASSPPGAANNYGYTF. This chain uses TRBV18 with TRBJ1-2. The CDR3 consists of 16 residues. CDR1 and CDR2 from the germline V gene are KGHSH and LQKENI.

The rearrangement links TRBV15 to TRBJ2-3. Germline CDR1 LNHNV, CDR2 YYDKDF (reference sequence). The CDR3 spans 12 residues. CDR3 amino acids: CATSTDTDTQYF.

The chain carries TRBV19 and TRBJ1-4; lacking DNA, the TRBD1 call made by TCRdb goes unchecked. CDR1 and CDR2 from the germline V gene are LNHDA and SQIVND (reference sequence). The CDR3 extends over 14 amino acids. The CDR3 loop is CASTHRLTNEKLFF.

The gene calls are TRBV24-1 and TRBJ2-1; TCRdb outputs TRBD1, but without DNA this stays unchecked. The V gene's germline CDR1 is KGHDR and CDR2 SFDVKD. This CDR3 contains 13 residues. CDR3 residues: CATSDPGYNEQFF.

This chain links TRBV7-2 with TRBJ2-5; TCRdb names TRBD1, which stays unverified in the absence of DNA. Germline CDR1 SGHTA, CDR2 FQGNSA. The CDR3 length is 15 residues. The CDR3 loop reads CASSRGGTGQETQYF.

The chain combines TRBV7-2 with TRBJ2-7; there is no DNA to check the TCRdb D call of TRBD1. Germline lookup yields CDR1 SGHTA and CDR2 FQGNSA. This CDR3 comprises 13 residues. CDR3 region: CASSLASLGEQYF.

The V gene is TRBV6-2 or TRBV6-3, the J gene TRBJ2-1. This CDR3 contains 11 residues. Germline loops: CDR1 MNHEY, CDR2 SVGEGT. The CDR3 loop is CASTHLTEQFF.